A single sample gave rise to the 14 T cell receptor beta chains below, sequenced in a study of blood T cell repertoires in COVID-19. The protocol was immunoSEQ multiplex PCR, while the TCRdb copy is restricted to in-frame clones and leaves out a portion. The sample contains 50,000 or so clones, nearly 85% of which appear only once. Sequencing input: peripheral blood. All receptors derive from a man aged 40-49 years with acute or convalescent COVID-19.

The chain is built from TRBV5-1 and TRBJ1-3, with D hard to call. V gave up 4 bases and J gave up 0 bases, with 14 bases separating them. From germline, CDR1 is SGHRS and CDR2 YFSETQ. CDR3 length: 16 residues. The CDR3 region has the DNA TGCGCCAGCAGCCCCTGGTTAGTGAGCTCTGGAAACACCATATATTTT. This translates into CASSPWLVSSGNTIYF. The variable domain in full, completed from reference TRBV5-1 and TRBJ1-3, reads KAGVTQTPRYLIKTRGQQVTLSCSPISGHRSVSWYQQTPGQGLQFLFEYFSETQRNKGNFPGRFSGRQFSNSRSEMNVSTLELGDSALYLCASSPWLVSSGNTIYFGEGSWLTVV.

This clone was seen only a few times. The chain uses TRBV10-3 and TRBJ2-3, with 12 bases lining up with TRBD2. Germline V lookup: CDR1 ENHRY, CDR2 SYGVKD. This CDR3 comprises 15 residues. Trimming at V came to 2 bases and at J to 5 bases, leaving 2 bases not matched to a gene. The DNA of the CDR3 is TGTGCCATCAGTGAGACGGGACTAGCGGGAGATACGCAGTATTTT. As protein: CAISETGLAGDTQYF.

The chain recombines TRBV3-1 (or the pseudogene TRBV3-2) with TRBJ2-7; D is perhaps TRBD1 (5 bases). Trimming shortened V by 3 bases and J by 4 bases, and 16 bases separated the two germline ends. This CDR3 region has 15 residues. From germline, CDR1 is LGHDT and CDR2 YNNKEL (reference sequence). CDR3 coding DNA: TGTGCCAGCAGCCACTGGGGCCTGGGGATATACGAGCAGTACTTC. It codes for CASSHWGLGIYEQYF.

V usage is TRBV5-1 and J usage is TRBJ1-3, with 12 bases that match TRBD1. Per germline, CDR1 SGHRS and CDR2 YFSETQ. CDR3 length equals 17 residues. Trimming cost V 4 bases and J 1 base; bases outside gene matches: 6. The CDR3 coding sequence is TGCGCCAGCAGCCGAGTGGGACAGGGGGCGTCTGGAAACACCATATATTTT. Translated, it gives CASSRVGQGASGNTIYF.

A single count supports this clone. The J gene is TRBJ1-2, the V gene TRBV19; D perhaps matches TRBD1 (5 bases). Germline values: CDR1 LNHDA, CDR2 SQIVND (reference sequence). The V gene lost 6 bases and the J gene lost 7 bases, with 18 bases spanning the gap. CDR3 length equals 14 residues. Here the CDR3 DNA reads TGTGCCAGTAGCACCGGGACTAGGAGGGTTGGCTACACCTTC. It is translated as CASSTGTRRVGYTF.

V gene TRBV28 combines with J gene TRBJ1-2; possibly TRBD1 for D (6 bases). Trimming stripped 5 bases from V and 7 bases from J, with 11 bases between. CDR1 is MDHEN, CDR2 SYDVKM, per germline. This CDR3 has 12 amino acids. The chain's CDR3 is CASSVQGGGYTF. CDR3 nucleotides: TGTGCCAGCAGTGTACAGGGTGGTGGCTACACCTTC.

This clone was found a few times. The chain recombines TRBV10-1 with TRBJ2-7; possible D gene TRBD2, 6 bases. Deletions cut 6 bases from V and 6 bases from J, with 15 bases between. Germline CDR1 is WNHNN and CDR2 is SYGVQD (reference sequence). The CDR3 consists of 13 residues. In DNA form, the CDR3 reads TGCGCCAGCAGCCCATCGTCAGCGGGCGAGCAGTACTTC. It codes for CASSPSSAGEQYF.

For the CDR3, the DNA is TGTGCCTGGAGTGGGGCAAGGTATCTTCAGCCCCAGCATTTT. This gives the protein CAWSGARYLQPQHF. V and J are TRBV30 and TRBJ1-5; D is ambiguous. In germline, CDR1 is GTSNPN, CDR2 SVGIG (reference sequence). The V end was cut by 1 base, the J end by 6 bases, with 13 bases between. This CDR3 is 14 amino acids long.

This clone showed up just a few times. CDR3 DNA sequence: TGTGCCAGCAGTTTATCGATCGGACAGGACGGTAGTTCACCCCTCCACTTT. Translated: CASSLSIGQDGSSPLHF. This chain uses TRBV27 with TRBJ1-6, with 7 bases aligning to TRBD1. Losses at the gene ends were 0 bases for V and 9 bases for J; bases not matched to a gene: 11. The length of the CDR3 is 17 residues. Germline V CDR1 and CDR2: MNHEY, SMNVEV (reference sequence).

The chain links TRBV11-3 to TRBJ1-1; possible D gene TRBD1, 6 bases. The CDR3 has 13 residues. V lost 5 bases, J lost 7 bases, and 14 bases lay in between. From germline, CDR1 is SGHNT and CDR2 YENEEA. The CDR3 protein is CASSQGHQGEAFF. Here the CDR3 DNA reads TGTGCCAGCAGCCAGGGACACCAAGGTGAAGCTTTCTTT.

V usage is TRBV6-2 or TRBV6-3 and J usage is TRBJ2-5; D is perhaps TRBD2 (5 bases). CDR3 length: 15 amino acids. V gave up 8 bases and J gave up 4 bases, with 20 bases separating them. Germline loops: CDR1 MNHEY, CDR2 SVGEGT. CDR3 sequence: CASCLYEGLGETQYF. In DNA form, the CDR3 reads TGTGCCAGCTGCCTCTATGAGGGCCTGGGAGAGACCCAGTACTTC.

J is TRBJ1-2 and V is TRBV2, with D possibly TRBD1 on 5 matching bases. Germline V gene sequence: CDR1 SNHLY, CDR2 FYNNEI. The length of the CDR3 is 13 residues. V gave up 10 bases and J gave up 6 bases, with 18 bases separating them. The CDR3 sequence is CAIAIGQPNGYTF. The CDR3 DNA reads as TGTGCCATCGCTATAGGACAACCCAATGGCTACACCTTC.

This clone was found once. The J gene is TRBJ2-2, the V gene TRBV18, with TRBD1 matching 9 bases. Per the germline V gene, CDR1 is KGHSH and CDR2 is LQKENI. The CDR3 has 18 amino acids. Trimming removed 3 bases from V and 4 bases from J; junction bases left unmatched: 12. The CDR3 DNA reads as TGTGCCAGCTCACCGATGGGACAGGGATCGTCGGGCACCGGGGAGCTGTTTTTT. Its protein product is CASSPMGQGSSGTGELFF.

The chain has TRBV10-2 and TRBJ1-2; possible D gene TRBD1, 5 bases. CDR3 length: 18 residues. CDR1 is WSHSY, CDR2 SAAADI, per germline. V was shortened by 9 bases and J by 6 bases, with 32 bases between the two germline ends. The CDR3 nucleotides are TGCGCCAGTTTACCTATGAGCCGTGCTGGCAGGGAAGTCAATGGCTACACCTTC. It translates to CASLPMSRAGREVNGYTF.